A single T cell receptor (beta chain) is shown here with its context. Using immunoSEQ multiplex PCR, the repertoire was profiled, and TCRdb retains in-frame clones only, with some absent. The sample has 150,000 to 200,000 clones, roughly 86% seen once. This entry is derived from a study of blood T cell repertoires in COVID-19. For the study at large: T cells, B-cell-depleted T cells, or PBMCs provided the cDNA or gDNA that served as material.

The sample was peripheral blood. The TCR originated in a man younger than 35 with acute or convalescent COVID-19.

The CDR3 is CASSRDTGRREQYF. The CDR3 DNA sequence: TGTGCCAGCAGCCGGGACACCGGTAGAAGGGAGCAGTACTTC. The genes are TRBV11-1 and TRBJ2-7; D might be TRBD1 (6 bases). V dropped 5 bases and J dropped 7 bases, with 18 bases sitting between them. Germline CDR1 is SGHAT and CDR2 is FQDESV (reference sequence). This CDR3 region has 14 residues.